This T cell receptor (beta chain) stems from a study of shared clonotypes between healthy human individuals. The study's findings and limits: Clonotypes shared by all four sorted-subset donors had higher generation probabilities than non-shared clonotypes.

Trimming left V 5 bases short and J 2 bases short, with 3 bases between. This CDR3 is 12 amino acids long. From germline, CDR1 is SGHAT and CDR2 FQDESV (reference sequence). Adults of Caucasian background living in Nashville, Tennessee made up all donors. Sequencing used immunoSEQ multiplex PCR; TCRdb keeps in-frame clones, though not all of them. The data show around 2.1 million clones, around 95% seen once. Remarks on this clone: Its antigen is not identified. In the same sample, other DNA sequences code for this CDR3.

The V and J genes are TRBV11-1 and TRBJ2-2; D call uncertain. This TCR was sampled from a man between 18 and 29 years old in good health. The specimen sequenced was naive CD4+ T cells sorted from blood. This sample's subset: CD45RA+ positively selected. The CDR3 sequence: CASSPNTGELFF. In DNA, the CDR3 is TGTGCCAGCAGCCCAAACACCGGGGAGCTGTTTTTT.